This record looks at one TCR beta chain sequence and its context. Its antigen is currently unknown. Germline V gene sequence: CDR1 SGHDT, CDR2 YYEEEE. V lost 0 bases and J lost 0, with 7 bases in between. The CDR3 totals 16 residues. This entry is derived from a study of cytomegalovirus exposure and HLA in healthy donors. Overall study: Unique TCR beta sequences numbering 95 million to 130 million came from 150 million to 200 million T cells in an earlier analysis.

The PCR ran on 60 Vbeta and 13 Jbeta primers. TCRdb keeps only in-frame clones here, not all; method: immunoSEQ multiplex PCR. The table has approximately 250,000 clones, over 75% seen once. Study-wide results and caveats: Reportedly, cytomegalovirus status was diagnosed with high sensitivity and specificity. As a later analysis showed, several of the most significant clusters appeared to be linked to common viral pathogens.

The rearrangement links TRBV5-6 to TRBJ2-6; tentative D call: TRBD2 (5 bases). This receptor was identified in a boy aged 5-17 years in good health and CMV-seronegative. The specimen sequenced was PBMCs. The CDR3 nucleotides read TGTGCCAGCAGCTTGGCCGGAGGCTCTGGGGCCAACGTCCTGACTTTC. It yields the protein CASSLAGGSGANVLTF. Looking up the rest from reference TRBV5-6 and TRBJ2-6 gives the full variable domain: DAGVTQSPTHLIKTRGQQVTLRCSPKSGHDTVSWYQQALGQGPQFIFQYYEEEERQRGNFPDRFSGHQFPNYSSELNVNALLLGDSALYLCASSLAGGSGANVLTFGAGSRLTVL.